The clone carrying this T cell receptor beta chain has only a few counts. The length of the CDR3 is 15 residues. Germline V lookup: CDR1 SNHLY, CDR2 FYNNEI. V gave up 1 base and J gave up 2 bases, with 9 bases separating them. Individuals aged roughly 18 to 95 years were recruited from roughly 22 US areas. Participants' own reports of clinical history determined their cohort assignment. Study processing details: Amplified reference gene primers provided the basis for estimating nucleated cell counts. Sequencing used immunoSEQ multiplex PCR; TCRdb keeps in-frame clones, though not all of them. V and J calls and clone size are given by that table; D and trimming were obtained from the DNA. The sample shows 200,000 or so clones, 88% of them seen only once. This sample stems from a study of blood T cell repertoires in COVID-19. Study overall: The study drew acute and convalescent COVID-19 samples from the United States, Italy and Spain.

The sample consisted of PBMCs or T cells enriched from blood (not recorded which). The chain uses TRBV2 and TRBJ1-5; TRBD1 is a possible D gene (5 bases). This clonotype was obtained from a woman in her 30s who had recovered from COVID-19. In nucleotides, the CDR3 is TGTGCCAGCAGTGAAGGGGGCGGACGCAATCAGCCCCAGCATTTT. This translates into CASSEGGGRNQPQHF.